These T cell receptor beta chains were read from a single sample in a study of multiple sclerosis patients with progressive multifocal leukoencephalopathy. Repertoires were generated with immunoSEQ multiplex PCR, while TCRdb's copy carries only in-frame clones and drops some. The sample includes roughly 34,000 clones, over 75% seen only once; the top ten take under 4%. Sequences were derived from PBMCs, sampled from a patient treated with natalizumab. The source of these receptors is a human donor with progressive multifocal leukoencephalopathy. The CDR3 runs from the conserved cysteine through the conserved F or W. A D gene is named only where the DNA matches it firmly. Clone size is shown for a subset of rows, as once, few, many or a class of expanded clone.

d_gene	v_gene	j_gene	abundance	CDR3aa	CDR3nt
NA	TRBV23-1	TRBJ1-3	NA	CASSQSSGAGNTIYF	TGCGCCAGCAGTCAATCGTCCGGGGCTGGAAACACCATATATTTT
TRBD2	TRBV27	TRBJ2-1	NA	CASSLASGVYNEQFF	TGTGCCAGCAGTTTAGCTAGCGGGGTGTACAATGAGCAGTTCTTC
NA	TRBV19	TRBJ2-2	NA	CASSSLGGAPGELFF	TGTGCCAGTAGTTCCCTTGGGGGAGCTCCCGGGGAGCTGTTTTTT
NA	TRBV5-4	TRBJ2-2	NA	CASRVSSPGTGELFF	TGTGCCAGCAGAGTTTCTAGCCCGGGCACCGGGGAGCTGTTTTTT
TRBD2	TRBV7-9	TRBJ2-5	NA	CASSLARGSDDLLETQYF	TGTGCCAGCAGCTTAGCGCGGGGGTCCGATGACTTACTAGAGACCCAGTACTTC
NA	TRBV6-1	TRBJ1-6	once	CASRERTQSSYNSPLHF	TGTGCCAGCAGAGAAAGGACACAGAGCTCCTATAATTCACCCCTCCACTTT
TRBD2	TRBV29-1	TRBJ2-7	NA	CSAGLADEQYF	TGCAGCGCTGGACTAGCGGACGAGCAGTACTTC
TRBD2	TRBV27	TRBJ2-7	few	CASSAPSLATEQYF	TGTGCCAGCAGTGCCCCGTCACTAGCGACCGAGCAGTACTTC
TRBD2	TRBV27	TRBJ2-7	NA	CASTDIAGPSYF	TGTGCCAGCACCGACATAGCGGGACCATCGTACTTC
NA	TRBV7-8	TRBJ1-5	NA	CASSFARTISNQPQHF	TGTGCCAGCAGCTTTGCCCGGACGATTAGCAATCAGCCCCAGCATTTT
TRBD2	TRBV6-5	TRBJ2-7	NA	CATAPLAGEAHEQYF	TGTGCCACCGCCCCCCTAGCGGGAGAGGCCCACGAGCAGTACTTC
NA	TRBV6-1	TRBJ1-4	NA	CASQAGDWNEKLFF	TGTGCCAGCCAGGCAGGGGATTGGAATGAAAAACTGTTTTTT
NA	TRBV5-8	TRBJ1-1	NA	CASSLVRGIGDTEAFF	TGTGCCAGCAGCTTGGTCCGAGGGATCGGGGACACTGAAGCTTTCTTT
TRBD1	TRBV28	TRBJ1-2	NA	CASSFPGGSYGYTF	TGTGCCAGCAGTTTTCCAGGGGGGAGCTATGGCTACACCTTC